Listed below are T cell receptor beta chains from one sample, sequenced in a study of cytomegalovirus exposure and HLA in healthy donors. Repertoires were generated with immunoSEQ multiplex PCR, while TCRdb's copy carries only in-frame clones and drops some. The sample totals about 170,000 clones; its top ten clones hold about 1.2%. The sample comprised PBMCs. The receptors stem from a woman aged 60-75 years in good health and CMV-seronegative. Each CDR3 is given with its conserved first and last residue. The order of the fields is V gene, J gene, D gene, CDR3 DNA, CDR3 protein. A D gene is named only where the DNA matches it firmly.

>TRBV4-1|TRBJ1-5|NA
TGCGCCAGCAGCCAAGTTGGGGGGTGGCGCAATCAGCCCCAGCATTTT
CASSQVGGWRNQPQHF
>TRBV18|TRBJ2-5|NA
TGTGCCAGCTCACCTAGAGGAATGCACCAAGAGACCCAGTACTTC
CASSPRGMHQETQYF
>TRBV2|TRBJ2-7|NA
TGTGCCAGCACCGCGGACACCTTATCCTACGAGCAGTACTTC
CASTADTLSYEQYF
>TRBV19|TRBJ2-7|TRBD1
TGTGCCAGTAGTACCGGGACAGGGGTCCACGAGCAGTACTTC
CASSTGTGVHEQYF
>TRBV5-6|TRBJ2-7|TRBD2
TGTGCCAGCAGCCCCCGGGAGGTCGGTTACGAGCAGTACTTC
CASSPREVGYEQYF
>TRBV21-1|TRBJ1-2|NA
TGTGCCAGCAGCCTCACCGGGGTTACCTATGGCTACACCTTC
CASSLTGVTYGYTF
>TRBV7-3|TRBJ2-7|TRBD2
TGTGCCAGCAGCTTAATCTGGACTAGCGGGAGGGCCGCCTACGAGCAGTACTTC
CASSLIWTSGRAAYEQYF
>TRBV7-3|TRBJ2-2|TRBD1
TGTGCCAGCAGCTGGGACAGGTCTAACACCGGGGAGCTGTTTTTT
CASSWDRSNTGELFF
>TRBV6-4|TRBJ2-3|NA
TGTGCCAGCAGTGACGGTGGGCCTGGGGAGGAAGTCCCTACGCAGTATTTT
CASSDGGPGEEVPTQYF
>TRBV5-1|TRBJ1-1|TRBD1
TGCGCCAGCAGCTCAACAGGGGAGGCCACTGAAGCTTTCTTT
CASSSTGEATEAFF
>TRBV13|TRBJ2-7|TRBD1
TGTGCCAGCAGCTTTGGACAGGGGAGCGAGCAGTACTTC
CASSFGQGSEQYF
>TRBV15|TRBJ2-5|NA
TGTGCCACCAGCAGAGGGCAGGCACCGGAGACCCAGTACTTC
CATSRGQAPETQYF
>TRBV20-1|TRBJ1-2|NA
TGCAGTGGCCTCGACAGCTATGGCTACACCTTC
CSGLDSYGYTF
>TRBV5-4|TRBJ1-1|NA
TGTGCCAGCAGCTTGCGGGGGGCGGACACTGAAGCTTTCTTT
CASSLRGADTEAFF
>TRBV4-2|TRBJ2-2|NA
TGTGCCAGCAGCCAGACGGGGACCGGGGAGCTGTTTTTT
CASSQTGTGELFF
>TRBV5-1|TRBJ1-3|TRBD1
TGCGCCAGCAGCTTAGACAGGGATTGGTCTGGAAACACCATATATTTT
CASSLDRDWSGNTIYF
>TRBV11-2|TRBJ2-2|TRBD2
TGTGCCAGCAGCTTGTTAGGCGGGGGGGCCACCGGGGAGCTGTTTTTT
CASSLLGGGATGELFF